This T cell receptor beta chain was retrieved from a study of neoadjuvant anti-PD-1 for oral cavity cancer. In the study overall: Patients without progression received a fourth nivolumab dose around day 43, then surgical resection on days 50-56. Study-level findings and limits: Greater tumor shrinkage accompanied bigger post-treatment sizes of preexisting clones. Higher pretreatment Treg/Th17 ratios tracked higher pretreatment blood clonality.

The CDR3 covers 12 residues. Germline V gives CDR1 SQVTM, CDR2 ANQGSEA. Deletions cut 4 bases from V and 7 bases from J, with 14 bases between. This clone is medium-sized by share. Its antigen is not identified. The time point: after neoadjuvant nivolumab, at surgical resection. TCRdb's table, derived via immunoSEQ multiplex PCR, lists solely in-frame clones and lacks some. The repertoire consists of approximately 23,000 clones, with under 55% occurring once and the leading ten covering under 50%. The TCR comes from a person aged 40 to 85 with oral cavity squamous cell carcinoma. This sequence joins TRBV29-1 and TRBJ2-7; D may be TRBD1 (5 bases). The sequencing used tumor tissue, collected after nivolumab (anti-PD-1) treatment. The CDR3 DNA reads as TGCAGCGTTGCACAGGACGGGTGGGAGCAGTACTTC. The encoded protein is CSVAQDGWEQYF.